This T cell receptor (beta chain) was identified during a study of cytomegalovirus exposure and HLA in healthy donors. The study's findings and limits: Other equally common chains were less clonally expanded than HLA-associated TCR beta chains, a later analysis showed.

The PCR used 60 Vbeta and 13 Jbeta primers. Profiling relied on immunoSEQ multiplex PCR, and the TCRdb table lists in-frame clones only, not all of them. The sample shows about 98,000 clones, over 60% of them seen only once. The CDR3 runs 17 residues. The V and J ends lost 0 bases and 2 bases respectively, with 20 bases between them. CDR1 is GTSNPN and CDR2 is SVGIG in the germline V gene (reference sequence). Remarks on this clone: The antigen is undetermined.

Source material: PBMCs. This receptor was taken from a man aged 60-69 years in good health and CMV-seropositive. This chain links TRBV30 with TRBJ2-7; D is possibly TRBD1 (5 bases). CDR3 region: CAWSVQKVAGLPYEQYF. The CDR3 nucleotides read TGTGCCTGGAGTGTACAGAAGGTAGCAGGGCTCCCCTACGAGCAGTACTTC.